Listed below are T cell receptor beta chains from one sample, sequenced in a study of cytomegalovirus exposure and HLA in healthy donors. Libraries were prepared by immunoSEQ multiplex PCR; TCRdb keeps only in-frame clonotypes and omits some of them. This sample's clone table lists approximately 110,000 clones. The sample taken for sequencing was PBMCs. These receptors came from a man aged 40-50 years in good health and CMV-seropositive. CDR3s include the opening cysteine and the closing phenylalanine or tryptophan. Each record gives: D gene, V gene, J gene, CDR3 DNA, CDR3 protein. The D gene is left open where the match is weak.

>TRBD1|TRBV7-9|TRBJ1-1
TGTGCCAGCAGCTTTTTACAGGGGGACACTGAAGCTTTCTTT
CASSFLQGDTEAFF
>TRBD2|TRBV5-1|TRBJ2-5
TGCGCCAGCAGCCGGGGGGCTAGCGGGGGCCAAGAGACCCAGTACTTC
CASSRGASGGQETQYF
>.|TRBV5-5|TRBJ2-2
TGTGCCAGCAGCCATAGTTTAGGGGTCACCGGGGAGCTGTTTTTT
CASSHSLGVTGELFF
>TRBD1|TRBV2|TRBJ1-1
TGTGCCAGCAGTTTTCGGACAGGGGGGAACACTGAAGCTTTCTTT
CASSFRTGGNTEAFF
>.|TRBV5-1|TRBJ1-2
TGCGCCAGCAGCTTGGGTGACAGCCCTAACTATGGCTACACCTTC
CASSLGDSPNYGYTF
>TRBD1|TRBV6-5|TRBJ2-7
TGTGCCAGCAGAACTACAGGGGGCCTTTACGAGCAGTACTTC
CASRTTGGLYEQYF
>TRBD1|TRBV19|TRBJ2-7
TGTGCCAGTAGCCTCCCGGGACAGCACCCGGGCGAGCAGTACTTC
CASSLPGQHPGEQYF
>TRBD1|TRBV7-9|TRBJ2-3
TGTGCCAGCAGCTTGCGACAGGGGGCTACAGATACGCAGTATTTT
CASSLRQGATDTQYF
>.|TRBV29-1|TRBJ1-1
TGCAGCGTTGAATGGGGGCAGGGTACTGAAGCTTTCTTT
CSVEWGQGTEAFF
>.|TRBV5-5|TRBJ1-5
TGTGCCAGCAGCAGAGGGAGAAATCAGCCCCAGCATTTT
CASSRGRNQPQHF
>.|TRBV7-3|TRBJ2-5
TGTGCCAGCAGCCCTCAGGGTAACCAAGAGACCCAGTACTTC
CASSPQGNQETQYF
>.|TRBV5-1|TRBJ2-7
TGCGCCAGCAGCTCGAAACAGGGCTCCTACGAGCAGTACTTC
CASSSKQGSYEQYF
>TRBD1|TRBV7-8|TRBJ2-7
TGTGCCAGCAGGGGGGGGACAGGGTTATACGAGCAGTACTTC
CASRGGTGLYEQYF
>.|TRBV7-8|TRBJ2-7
TGTGCCAGCAGCTTCCCAGTCCGGGACACCGACTCCTACGAGCAGTACTTC
CASSFPVRDTDSYEQYF
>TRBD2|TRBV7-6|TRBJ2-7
TGTGCCAGCAGCTTGGATCGGGGGGCCTACGAGCAGTACTTC
CASSLDRGAYEQYF
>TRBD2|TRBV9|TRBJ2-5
TGTGCCAGCAGCGTAGGACTAGCGGAGACCCAGTACTTC
CASSVGLAETQYF
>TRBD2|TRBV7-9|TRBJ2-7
TGTGCCAGCAGCTCCGGACTAGCGGTCCCCTTCGAGCAGTACTTC
CASSSGLAVPFEQYF
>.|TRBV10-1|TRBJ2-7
TGCGCCAGCAGTGTCTCCCCGACAGGGAGGCTTGGCGAGCAGTACTTC
CASSVSPTGRLGEQYF
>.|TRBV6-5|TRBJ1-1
TGTGCCAGCAGTCCTGAACTGAGAGGGGGAGAAGCTTTCTTT
CASSPELRGGEAFF
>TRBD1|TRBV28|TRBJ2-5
TGTGCCAGCAGTTTATCCCTGGGACAGGGAAAGACCCAGTACTTC
CASSLSLGQGKTQYF
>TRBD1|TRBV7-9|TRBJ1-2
TGTGCCAGCAGCCTACGTCCCGGGACAGGGTTTAACTATGGCTACACCTTC
CASSLRPGTGFNYGYTF
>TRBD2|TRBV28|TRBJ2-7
TGTGCCAGCCTAACTAGCGGCAAACACTACGAGCAGTACTTC
CASLTSGKHYEQYF
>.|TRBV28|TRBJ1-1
TGTGCCAGCAGTCCTCGGGGAGTTGAAGCTTTCTTT
CASSPRGVEAFF
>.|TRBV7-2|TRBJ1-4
TGTGCCAGCAGCCCTAGACAGAATGAAAAACTGTTTTTT
CASSPRQNEKLFF